These T cell receptor beta chains were read from a single sample in a study of blood T cell repertoires in COVID-19. Here immunoSEQ multiplex PCR was the method, and the copy in TCRdb shows in-frame clones only, minus some. The top ten hold 4% to 5% of the sample, which has 300,000 to 400,000 clones, 65% to 90% seen once. The material sequenced was PBMCs or T cells enriched from blood (not recorded which). The receptors stem from a woman in her forties with acute COVID-19. The CDR3 runs from the conserved cysteine through the conserved F or W. D genes are given only for firm matches. Part of the rows lack a size; the others show once, few, many or a class for expanded clones.

abundance: few
j_gene: TRBJ2-7
d_gene: TRBD1
v_gene: TRBV19
CDR3nt: TGTGCCAGTAGTATAGGATGGGACAGGGTCGCGGCCGAGCAGTACTTC
CDR3aa: CASSIGWDRVAAEQYF

abundance: -
j_gene: TRBJ1-2
d_gene: TRBD1
v_gene: TRBV9
CDR3nt: TGTGCCAGCAGCGCGACAGGGGCTGGCTACACCTTC
CDR3aa: CASSATGAGYTF

abundance: -
j_gene: TRBJ1-6
d_gene: -
v_gene: TRBV5-1
CDR3nt: TGCGCCAGCAGCTTGGAGTCAGGGCGGAATTCACCCCTCCACTTT
CDR3aa: CASSLESGRNSPLHF

abundance: -
j_gene: TRBJ1-5
d_gene: -
v_gene: TRBV6-5
CDR3nt: TGTGCCAGCAGTTACGGACAGAGCAATCAGCCCCAGCATTTT
CDR3aa: CASSYGQSNQPQHF

abundance: -
j_gene: TRBJ1-4
d_gene: TRBD1
v_gene: TRBV10-3
CDR3nt: TGTGCCATCAGACGGACAGGCGGGGATGAAAAACTGTTTTTT
CDR3aa: CAIRRTGGDEKLFF

abundance: -
j_gene: TRBJ2-2
d_gene: TRBD2
v_gene: TRBV6-2/TRBV6-3
CDR3nt: TGTGCCAGCAGTTACCCTACCCTAGCGGGGGGGCACACCGGGGAGCTGTTTTTT
CDR3aa: CASSYPTLAGGHTGELFF

abundance: few
j_gene: TRBJ1-5
d_gene: -
v_gene: TRBV25-1
CDR3nt: TGTGCCAGCAGCCGGGACAATCAGCCCCAGCATTTT
CDR3aa: CASSRDNQPQHF

abundance: once
j_gene: TRBJ2-1
d_gene: TRBD2
v_gene: TRBV19
CDR3nt: TGTGCCAGTATGCCCCTAAGCGGGGCGAGAAAGAGTGAGCAGTTCTTC
CDR3aa: CASMPLSGARKSEQFF

abundance: -
j_gene: TRBJ2-7
d_gene: TRBD2
v_gene: TRBV13
CDR3nt: TGTGCCAGCAGCTTCGGGTGGTTGGCGGGAGGGACCTACGAGCAGTACTTC
CDR3aa: CASSFGWLAGGTYEQYF

abundance: -
j_gene: TRBJ2-3
d_gene: TRBD2
v_gene: TRBV7-3
CDR3nt: TGTGCCAGCAGCGCCCGACTAGCGGGGGGCACAGATACGCAGTATTTT
CDR3aa: CASSARLAGGTDTQYF

abundance: -
j_gene: TRBJ2-5
d_gene: TRBD2
v_gene: TRBV7-2
CDR3nt: TGTGCCAGCAGCTTACGCGGGAGAGACCAAGAGACCCAGTACTTC
CDR3aa: CASSLRGRDQETQYF

abundance: -
j_gene: TRBJ2-2
d_gene: -
v_gene: TRBV5-1
CDR3nt: TGCGCCAGCAGCTTGGAGGGGCCCGGGGAGCTGTTTTTT
CDR3aa: CASSLEGPGELFF

abundance: -
j_gene: TRBJ2-7
d_gene: -
v_gene: TRBV12-3/TRBV12-4
CDR3nt: TGTGCCACCTCGAGCTCCTACGAGCAGTACTTC
CDR3aa: CATSSSYEQYF

abundance: -
j_gene: TRBJ2-5
d_gene: -
v_gene: TRBV9
CDR3nt: TGTGCCAGCAGCGCCTCTAGGGGATTAAGGGAGACCCAGTACTTC
CDR3aa: CASSASRGLRETQYF

abundance: -
j_gene: TRBJ1-5
d_gene: TRBD1
v_gene: TRBV19
CDR3nt: TGTGCCAGTAGTATCTCCCCAGGGGGCCTTCAGCCCCAGCATTTT
CDR3aa: CASSISPGGLQPQHF

abundance: -
j_gene: TRBJ2-2
d_gene: TRBD2
v_gene: TRBV15
CDR3nt: TGTGCCACCAGCAGGACTAGCGGGGTAGCTCCGCCTCGTCTGTTTTTT
CDR3aa: CATSRTSGVAPPRLFF

abundance: -
j_gene: TRBJ1-3
d_gene: -
v_gene: TRBV12-3/TRBV12-4
CDR3nt: TGTGCCAGCAGCGGGAGCTCTGGAAACACCATATATTTT
CDR3aa: CASSGSSGNTIYF

abundance: once
j_gene: TRBJ2-2
d_gene: -
v_gene: TRBV15
CDR3nt: TGTGCCACCAGCACCCTAGCTTACGGGGAGCTGTTTTTT
CDR3aa: CATSTLAYGELFF

abundance: -
j_gene: TRBJ2-3
d_gene: -
v_gene: TRBV12-5
CDR3nt: TGTGCTAGTGGACAAGACAGTCCCGGCACAGATACGCAGTATTTT
CDR3aa: CASGQDSPGTDTQYF

abundance: -
j_gene: TRBJ2-1
d_gene: TRBD2
v_gene: TRBV2
CDR3nt: TGTGCCAGCAGTGAAAGGCTAGCGGGCTTAAGTGAGCAGTTCTTC
CDR3aa: CASSERLAGLSEQFF

abundance: -
j_gene: TRBJ1-1
d_gene: TRBD1
v_gene: TRBV19
CDR3nt: TGTGCCAGTAGTACCCGGGACAGGGGGCGAAGGACTGAAGCTTTCTTT
CDR3aa: CASSTRDRGRRTEAFF

abundance: -
j_gene: TRBJ1-3
d_gene: -
v_gene: TRBV7-3
CDR3nt: TGTGCCAGCAGCTCAGGCCCCTCTGGAAACACCATATATTTT
CDR3aa: CASSSGPSGNTIYF